This TCR beta chain was sequenced in a study of response to subunit inactivated influenza vaccine. TCRdb analysed the RT-PCR reads with MiXCR anew, one entry per CDR3 protein. The sample has a few hundred thousand distinct CDR3 sequences, approximately 10% seen once. This clonotype appeared a single time. Germline-derived CDR1 and CDR2 are SGHTA and FQGNSA. The CDR3 runs 13 residues. The V and J ends lost 3 bases and 7 bases respectively, with 10 bases between them. These same records also appear under a second study, on T cells expressing NK-cell markers. That work states: Beta-chain TCR cDNA was generated via 5'RACE template switching with UMIs. Sequenced donors, eight in total, included seven who were HCMV-seropositive and one who was seronegative.

The chain couples TRBV7-2 to TRBJ2-1; D is ambiguous. The specimen was PBMCs from blood, collected on the day of vaccination. This TCR was recovered from a man aged 45-65 years who received an inactivated influenza vaccine. The CDR3 region has the DNA TGTGCCAGCAGCTTTTTCGTCAATAATGAGCAGTTCTTC. Translation: CASSFFVNNEQFF.